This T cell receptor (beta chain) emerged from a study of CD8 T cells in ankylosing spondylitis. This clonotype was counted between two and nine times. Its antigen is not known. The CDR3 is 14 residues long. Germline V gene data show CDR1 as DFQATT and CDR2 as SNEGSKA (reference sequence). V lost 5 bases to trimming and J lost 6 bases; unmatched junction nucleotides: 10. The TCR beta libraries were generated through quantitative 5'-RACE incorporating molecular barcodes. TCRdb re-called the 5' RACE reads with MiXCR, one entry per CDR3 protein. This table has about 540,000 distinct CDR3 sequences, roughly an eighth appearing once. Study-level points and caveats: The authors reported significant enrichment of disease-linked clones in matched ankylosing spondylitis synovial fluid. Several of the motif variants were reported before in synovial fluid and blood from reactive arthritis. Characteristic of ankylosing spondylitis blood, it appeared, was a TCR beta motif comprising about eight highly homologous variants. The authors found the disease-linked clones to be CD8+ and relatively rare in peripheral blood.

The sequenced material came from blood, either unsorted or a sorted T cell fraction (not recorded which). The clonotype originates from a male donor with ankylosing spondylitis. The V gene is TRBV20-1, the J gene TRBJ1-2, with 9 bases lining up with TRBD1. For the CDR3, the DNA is TGCAGTGCTCCCCGTCCCGGGACAGGGAATGGCTACACCTTC. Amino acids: CSAPRPGTGNGYTF.